The entry that follows covers one T cell receptor (beta chain) sequence. This specimen belongs to a study of blood T cell repertoires in COVID-19. For the study at large: Researchers got acute and convalescent COVID-19 samples from the United States, Italy and Spain. T cells, B-cell-depleted T cells, or PBMCs provided the cDNA or gDNA that served as material.

Original handling: Reference gene primer amplification yielded estimated nucleated cell counts. Assay used: immunoSEQ multiplex PCR; TCRdb lists only in-frame clones, some missing. V and J calls and clone size are as listed in that table; D and trimming were resolved from the DNA. The sample consists of about 47,000 clones, 88% of them appearing once. Germline assignment: CDR1 MNHNS and CDR2 SASEGT. V was clipped by 2 bases and J by 4 bases, with 6 bases between them. The CDR3 consists of 12 residues. The chain combines TRBV6-1 with TRBJ2-7; tentative D call: TRBD2 (5 bases). This sequence originates from a man aged 45-65 years with active COVID-19. The sequenced sample was peripheral blood. In nucleotides, the CDR3 is TGTGCCAGCAGTGAATCGGGGTACGAGCAGTACGTC. Its translation: CASSESGYEQYV.